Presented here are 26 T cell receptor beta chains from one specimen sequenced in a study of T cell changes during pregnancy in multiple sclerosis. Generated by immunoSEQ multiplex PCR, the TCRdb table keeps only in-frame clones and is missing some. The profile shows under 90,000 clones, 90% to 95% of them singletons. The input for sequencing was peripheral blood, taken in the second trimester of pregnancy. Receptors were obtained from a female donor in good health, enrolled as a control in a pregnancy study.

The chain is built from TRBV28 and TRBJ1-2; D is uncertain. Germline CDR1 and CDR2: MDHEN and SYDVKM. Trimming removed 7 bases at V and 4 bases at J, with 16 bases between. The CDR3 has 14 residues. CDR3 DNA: TGTGCCAGCACCCCCGCGGGCTATACCTATGGCTACACCTTC. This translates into CASTPAGYTYGYTF.

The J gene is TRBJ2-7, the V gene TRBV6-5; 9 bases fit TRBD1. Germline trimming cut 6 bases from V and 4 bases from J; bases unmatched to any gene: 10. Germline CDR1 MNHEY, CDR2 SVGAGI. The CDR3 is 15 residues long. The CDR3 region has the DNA TGTGCCAGCAGGGGATCACGGACAGGGGTATACGAGCAGTACTTC. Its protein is CASRGSRTGVYEQYF.

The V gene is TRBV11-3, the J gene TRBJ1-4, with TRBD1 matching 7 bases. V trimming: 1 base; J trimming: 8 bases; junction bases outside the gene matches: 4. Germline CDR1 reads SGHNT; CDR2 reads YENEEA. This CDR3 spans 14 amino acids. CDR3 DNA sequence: TGTGCCAGCAGCTTAGTGCAGGGGGAGGAAAAACTGTTTTTT. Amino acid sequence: CASSLVQGEEKLFF.

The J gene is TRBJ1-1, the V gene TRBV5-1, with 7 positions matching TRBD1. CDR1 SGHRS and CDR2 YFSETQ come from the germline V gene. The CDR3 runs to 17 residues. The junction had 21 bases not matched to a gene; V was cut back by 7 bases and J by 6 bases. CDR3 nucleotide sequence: TGCGCCAGCTCATATCGGACAGGATTAATCAACGGGTCTGAAGCTTTCTTT. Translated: CASSYRTGLINGSEAFF.

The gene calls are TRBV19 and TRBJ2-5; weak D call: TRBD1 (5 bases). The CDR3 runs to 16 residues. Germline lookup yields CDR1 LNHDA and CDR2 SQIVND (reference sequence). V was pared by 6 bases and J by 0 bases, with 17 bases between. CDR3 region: CASSLSRVGYQETQYF. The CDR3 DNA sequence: TGTGCCAGTAGCCTATCCAGGGTGGGGTACCAAGAGACCCAGTACTTC.

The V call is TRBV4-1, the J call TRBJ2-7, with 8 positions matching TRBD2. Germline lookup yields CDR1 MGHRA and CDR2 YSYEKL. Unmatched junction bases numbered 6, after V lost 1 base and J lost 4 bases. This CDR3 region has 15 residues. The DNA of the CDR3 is TGCGCCAGCAGCCAAGCAGCGGGAGTAGGATACGAGCAGTACTTC. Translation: CASSQAAGVGYEQYF.

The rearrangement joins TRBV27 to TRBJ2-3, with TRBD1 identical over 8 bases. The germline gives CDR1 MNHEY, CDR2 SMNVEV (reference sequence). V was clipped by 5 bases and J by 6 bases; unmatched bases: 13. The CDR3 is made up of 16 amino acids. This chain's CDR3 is CASSPSNRGAYDTQYF. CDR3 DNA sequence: TGTGCCAGCAGTCCATCCAACAGGGGGGCCTATGATACGCAGTATTTT.

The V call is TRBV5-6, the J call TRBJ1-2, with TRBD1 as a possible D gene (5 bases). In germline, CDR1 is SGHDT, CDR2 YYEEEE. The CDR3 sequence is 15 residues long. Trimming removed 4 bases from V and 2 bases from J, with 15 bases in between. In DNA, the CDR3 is TGTGCCAGCAGCAGACGGGGGATGGCGAACTATGGCTACACCTTC. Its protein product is CASSRRGMANYGYTF.

The CDR3 DNA sequence: TGTGCCAGCTCTCCCAGATTGCCCACTCGGGAACGGGGGACCTACGAGCAGTACTTC. Amino acid sequence: CASSPRLPTRERGTYEQYF. The V call is TRBV18, the J call TRBJ2-7; possible D gene TRBD2, 6 bases. This CDR3 comprises 19 residues. Looked up from germline, CDR1 is KGHSH and CDR2 is LQKENI. V dropped 6 bases and J dropped 2 bases, with 29 bases sitting between them.

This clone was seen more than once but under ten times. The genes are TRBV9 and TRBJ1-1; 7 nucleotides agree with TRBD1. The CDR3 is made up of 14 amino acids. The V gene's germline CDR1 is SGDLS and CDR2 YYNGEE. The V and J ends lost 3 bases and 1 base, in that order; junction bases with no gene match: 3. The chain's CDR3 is CASSARDRNTEAFF. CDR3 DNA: TGTGCCAGCAGCGCGCGGGACAGGAACACTGAAGCTTTCTTT.

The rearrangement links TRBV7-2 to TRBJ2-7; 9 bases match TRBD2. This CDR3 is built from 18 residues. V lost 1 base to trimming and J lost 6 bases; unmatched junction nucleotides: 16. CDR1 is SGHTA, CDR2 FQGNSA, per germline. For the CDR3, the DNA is TGTGCCAGCAGCTTAGGGGATCTAACATACGGCGGGAGGGGCGAGCAGTACTTC. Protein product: CASSLGDLTYGGRGEQYF.

This chain's CDR3 is CASSRAGTNTEAFF. As DNA, the CDR3 is TGCGCCAGCAGCCGGGCAGGGACTAACACTGAAGCTTTCTTT. J is TRBJ1-1 and V is TRBV5-1; TRBD1 might be the D (5 bases). CDR1 SGHRS and CDR2 YFSETQ come from the germline V gene. The CDR3 consists of 14 residues. Trimming removed 4 bases at V and 2 bases at J, with 12 bases between.

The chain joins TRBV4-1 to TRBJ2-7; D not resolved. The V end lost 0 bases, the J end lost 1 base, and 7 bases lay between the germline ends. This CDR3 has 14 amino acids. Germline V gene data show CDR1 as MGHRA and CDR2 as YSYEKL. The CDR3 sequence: CASSQESVSYEQYF. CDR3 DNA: TGCGCCAGCAGCCAAGAGTCGGTTTCCTACGAGCAGTACTTC.

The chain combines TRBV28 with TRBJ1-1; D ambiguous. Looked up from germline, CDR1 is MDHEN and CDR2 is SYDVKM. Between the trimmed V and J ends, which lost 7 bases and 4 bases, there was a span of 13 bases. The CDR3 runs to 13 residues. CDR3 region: CASKREEVTEAFF. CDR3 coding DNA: TGTGCCAGCAAAAGGGAGGAGGTCACTGAAGCTTTCTTT.

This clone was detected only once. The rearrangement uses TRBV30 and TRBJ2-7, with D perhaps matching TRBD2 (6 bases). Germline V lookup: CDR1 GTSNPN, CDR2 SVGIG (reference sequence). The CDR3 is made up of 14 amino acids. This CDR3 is CAAREAFSSYEQYF. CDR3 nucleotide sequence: TGTGCTGCGAGGGAGGCTTTTAGCTCCTACGAGCAGTACTTC.

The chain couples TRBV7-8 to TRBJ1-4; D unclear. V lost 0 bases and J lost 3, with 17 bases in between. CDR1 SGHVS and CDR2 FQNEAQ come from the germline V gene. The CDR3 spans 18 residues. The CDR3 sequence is CASSLATWADSANEKLFF. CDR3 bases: TGTGCCAGCAGCTTAGCCACGTGGGCTGATTCGGCTAATGAAAAACTGTTTTTT.

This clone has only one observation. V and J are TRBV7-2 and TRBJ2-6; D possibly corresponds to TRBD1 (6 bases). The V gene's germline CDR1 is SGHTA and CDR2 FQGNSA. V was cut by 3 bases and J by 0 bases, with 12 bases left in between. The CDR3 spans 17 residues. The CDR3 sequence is CASSFQGPLSGANVLTF. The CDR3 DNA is TGTGCCAGCAGCTTCCAGGGGCCCCTCTCTGGGGCCAACGTCCTGACTTTC. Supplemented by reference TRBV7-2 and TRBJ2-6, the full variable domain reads GAGVSQSPSNKVTEKGKDVELRCDPISGHTALYWYRQSLGQGLEFLIYFQGNSAPDKSGLPSDRFSAERTGGSVSTLTIQRTQQEDSAVYLCASSFQGPLSGANVLTFGAGSRLTVL.

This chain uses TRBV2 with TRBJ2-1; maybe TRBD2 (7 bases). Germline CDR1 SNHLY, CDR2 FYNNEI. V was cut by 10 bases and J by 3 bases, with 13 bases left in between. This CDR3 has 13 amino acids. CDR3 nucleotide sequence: TGTGCCACCCGGGGGGCGGACTACAATGAGCAGTTCTTC. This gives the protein CATRGADYNEQFF.

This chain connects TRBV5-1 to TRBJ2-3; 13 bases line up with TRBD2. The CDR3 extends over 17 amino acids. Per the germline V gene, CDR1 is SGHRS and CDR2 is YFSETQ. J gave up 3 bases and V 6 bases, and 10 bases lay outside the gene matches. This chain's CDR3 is CASTGLAGEVSTDTQYF. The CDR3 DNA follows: TGCGCCAGCACCGGACTAGCGGGAGAGGTATCGACAGATACGCAGTATTTT.

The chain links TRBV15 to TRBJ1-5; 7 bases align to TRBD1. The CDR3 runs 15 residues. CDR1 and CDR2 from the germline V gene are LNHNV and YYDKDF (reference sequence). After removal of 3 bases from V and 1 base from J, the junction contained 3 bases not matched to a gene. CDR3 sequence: CATSRYRGSNQPQHF. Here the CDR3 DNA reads TGTGCCACCAGCAGGTACAGGGGAAGCAATCAGCCCCAGCATTTT. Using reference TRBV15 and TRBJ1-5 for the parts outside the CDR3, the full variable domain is DAMVIQNPRYQVTQFGKPVTLSCSQTLNHNVMYWYQQKSSQAPKLLFHYYDKDFNNEADTPDNFQSRRPNTSFCFLDIRSPGLGDTAMYLCATSRYRGSNQPQHFGDGTRLSIL.

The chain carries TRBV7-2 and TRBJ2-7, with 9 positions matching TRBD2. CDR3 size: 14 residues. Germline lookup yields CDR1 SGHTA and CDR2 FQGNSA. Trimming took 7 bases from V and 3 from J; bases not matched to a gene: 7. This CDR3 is CASTGSSGIYEQYF. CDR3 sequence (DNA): TGTGCCAGCACCGGGTCTAGCGGGATCTACGAGCAGTACTTC.

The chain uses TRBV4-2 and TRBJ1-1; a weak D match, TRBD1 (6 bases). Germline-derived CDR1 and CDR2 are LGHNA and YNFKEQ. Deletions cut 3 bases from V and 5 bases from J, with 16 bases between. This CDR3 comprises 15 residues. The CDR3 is CASSHRPDRWTEAFF. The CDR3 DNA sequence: TGTGCCAGCAGCCATCGACCGGACAGATGGACTGAAGCTTTCTTT.

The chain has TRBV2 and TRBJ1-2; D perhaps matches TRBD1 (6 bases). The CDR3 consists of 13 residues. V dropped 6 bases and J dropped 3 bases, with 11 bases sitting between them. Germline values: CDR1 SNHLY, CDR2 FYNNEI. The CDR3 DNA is TGTGCCAGCAGAGCACAGGGAGACTATGGCTACACCTTC. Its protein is CASRAQGDYGYTF.

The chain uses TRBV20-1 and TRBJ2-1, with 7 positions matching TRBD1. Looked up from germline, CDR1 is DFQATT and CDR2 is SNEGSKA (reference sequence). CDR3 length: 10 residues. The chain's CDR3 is CSAGGIEQFF. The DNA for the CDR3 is TGCAGCGCAGGGGGTATTGAGCAGTTCTTC.

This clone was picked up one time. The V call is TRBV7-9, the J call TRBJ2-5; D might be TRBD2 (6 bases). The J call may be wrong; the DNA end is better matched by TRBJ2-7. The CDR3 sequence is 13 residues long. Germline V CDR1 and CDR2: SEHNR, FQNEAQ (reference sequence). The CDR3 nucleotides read TGTGCCAGCACGACGGGGGAGGATTACGAGCAGTACTTC. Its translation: CASTTGEDYEQYF.

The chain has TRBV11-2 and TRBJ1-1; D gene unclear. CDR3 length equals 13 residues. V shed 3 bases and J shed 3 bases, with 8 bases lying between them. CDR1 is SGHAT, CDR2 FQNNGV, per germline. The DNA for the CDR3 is TGTGCCAGCAGCTTTCCGGGGTACACTGAAGCTTTCTTT. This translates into CASSFPGYTEAFF.